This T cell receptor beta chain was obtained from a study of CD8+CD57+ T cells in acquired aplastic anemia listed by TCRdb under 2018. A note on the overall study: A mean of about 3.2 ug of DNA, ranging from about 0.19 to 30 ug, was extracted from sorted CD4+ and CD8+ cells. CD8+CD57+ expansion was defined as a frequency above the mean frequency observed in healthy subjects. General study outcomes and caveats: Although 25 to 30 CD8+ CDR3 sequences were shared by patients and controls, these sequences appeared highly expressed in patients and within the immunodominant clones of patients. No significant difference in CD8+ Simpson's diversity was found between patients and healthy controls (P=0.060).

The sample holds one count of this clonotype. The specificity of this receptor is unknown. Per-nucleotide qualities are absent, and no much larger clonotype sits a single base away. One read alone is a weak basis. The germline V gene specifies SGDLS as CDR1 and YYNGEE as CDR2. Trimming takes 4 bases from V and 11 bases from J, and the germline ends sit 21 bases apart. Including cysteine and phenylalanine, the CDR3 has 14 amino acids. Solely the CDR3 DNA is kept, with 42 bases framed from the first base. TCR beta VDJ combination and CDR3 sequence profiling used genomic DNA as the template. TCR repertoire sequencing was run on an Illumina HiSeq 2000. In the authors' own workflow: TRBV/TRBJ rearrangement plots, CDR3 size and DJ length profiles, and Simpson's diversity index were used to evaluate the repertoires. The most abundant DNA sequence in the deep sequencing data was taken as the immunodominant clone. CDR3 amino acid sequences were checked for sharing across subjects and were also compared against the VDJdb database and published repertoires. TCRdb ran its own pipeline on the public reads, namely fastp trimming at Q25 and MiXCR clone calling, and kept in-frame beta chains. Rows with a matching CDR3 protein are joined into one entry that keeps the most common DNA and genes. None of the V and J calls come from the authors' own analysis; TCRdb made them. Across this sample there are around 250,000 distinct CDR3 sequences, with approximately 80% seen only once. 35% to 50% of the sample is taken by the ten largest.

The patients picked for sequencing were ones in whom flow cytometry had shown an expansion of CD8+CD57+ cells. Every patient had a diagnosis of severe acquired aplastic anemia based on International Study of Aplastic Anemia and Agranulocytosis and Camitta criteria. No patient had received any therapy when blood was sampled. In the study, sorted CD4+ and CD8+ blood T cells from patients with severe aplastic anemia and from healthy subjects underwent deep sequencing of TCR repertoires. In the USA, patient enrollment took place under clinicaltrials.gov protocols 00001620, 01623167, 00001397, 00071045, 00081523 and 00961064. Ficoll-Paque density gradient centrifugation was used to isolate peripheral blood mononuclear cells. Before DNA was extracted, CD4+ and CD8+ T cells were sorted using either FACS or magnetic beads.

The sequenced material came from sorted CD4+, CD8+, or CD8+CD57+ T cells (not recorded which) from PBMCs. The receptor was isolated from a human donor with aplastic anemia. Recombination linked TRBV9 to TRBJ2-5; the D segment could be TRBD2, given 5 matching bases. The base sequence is TGTGCCAGCAGCAGAGCCGGGGAGTACGAGAAGCAGTACTTC. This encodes CASSRAGEYEKQYF.